The 21 T cell receptor beta chains given below trace back to one sample, sequenced in a study of early T cells in non-severe SARS-CoV-2 infection. TCRdb analysed the 5' RACE reads with MiXCR anew, one entry per CDR3 protein. The repertoire holds approximately 65,000 distinct CDR3 sequences, with about 10% as singletons. The sequenced sample was whole blood, obtained at baseline. Receptors were obtained from an adult who was a healthcare worker with PCR-confirmed SARS-CoV-2 infection or an uninfected control (not recorded which).

A few counts support this clonotype. V is TRBV11-2 and J is TRBJ2-5, with D maybe TRBD1 (6 bases). With 8 bases removed from V and 0 bases from J, the gap between germline ends came to 19 bases. This CDR3 has 16 amino acids. The germline gives CDR1 SGHAT, CDR2 FQNNGV. CDR3 coding DNA: TGTGCCAGCGGGTCGACTCCAGGGGTCCACCAAGAGACCCAGTACTTC. Translating gives CASGSTPGVHQETQYF.

This clonotype was counted ten times or more. The chain's CDR3 is CSARDPGQGAYEQYF. The CDR3 DNA is TGCAGTGCTAGAGATCCGGGACAGGGGGCCTACGAGCAGTACTTC. The chain combines TRBV20-1 with TRBJ2-7, with 11 nucleotides matching TRBD1. With V trimmed by 0 bases and J by 2 bases, 3 bases remained unmatched. This CDR3 contains 15 residues. CDR1 and CDR2 (germline): DFQATT, SNEGSKA (reference sequence).

This clonotype was observed a few times. This chain links TRBV7-9 with TRBJ1-6; TRBD1 might be the D (5 bases). V shed 2 bases and J shed 6 bases, with 17 bases lying between them. This CDR3 comprises 17 residues. Germline V CDR1 and CDR2: SEHNR, FQNEAQ (reference sequence). This CDR3 reads CASSLTPFGRGNSPLHF. For the CDR3, the DNA is TGTGCCAGCAGCTTAACCCCCTTCGGGAGGGGTAATTCACCCCTCCACTTT.

This clonotype was observed many times. The V call is TRBV12-3 or TRBV12-4, the J call TRBJ2-6; the match to TRBD1 covers 9 bases. Unmatched junction bases numbered 4, after V lost 7 bases and J lost 0 bases. The CDR3 covers 16 residues. CDR3 in amino acids: CASTGDRASGANVLTF. In DNA, the CDR3 is TGTGCCAGCACAGGGGACAGGGCCTCTGGGGCCAACGTCCTGACTTTC.

The chain recombines TRBV29-1 with TRBJ2-7, with D perhaps TRBD1 or TRBD2 (6 bases each). This CDR3 is 14 amino acids long. V lost 6 bases to trimming and J lost 1 base, with 16 bases between them. CDR1 is SQVTM and CDR2 is ANQGSEA in the germline V gene. In nucleotides, the CDR3 is TGCAGCGTAATTCCGGGGGCCCCTTCCTACGAGCAGTACTTC. Protein product: CSVIPGAPSYEQYF.

This clonotype was recorded at least ten times. In DNA form, the CDR3 reads TGTGCCAGCTCACCTTCTGCAGGCAATCAGCCCCAGCATTTT. It codes for CASSPSAGNQPQHF. The J gene is TRBJ1-5, the V gene TRBV18; D gene unclear. This CDR3 has 14 amino acids. Trimming took 3 bases from V and 2 from J, leaving 8 bases between them. Per germline, CDR1 KGHSH and CDR2 LQKENI.

This CDR3 reads CASSFLAGVSGELFF. As DNA, the CDR3 is TGTGCCAGCAGTTTTCTAGCGGGGGTTTCCGGGGAGCTGTTTTTT. V usage is TRBV12-3 or TRBV12-4 and J usage is TRBJ2-2; 10 nucleotides line up with TRBD2. With V trimmed by 3 bases and J by 6 bases, 4 bases remained unmatched. The CDR3 length is 15 residues.

This clonotype was detected many times. The chain combines TRBV3-1 with TRBJ1-1, with D possibly TRBD1 on 5 matching bases. Germline V gene data show CDR1 as LGHDT and CDR2 as YNNKEL (reference sequence). The germline V and J ends were trimmed by 5 bases and 5 bases, with 12 bases remaining between them. This CDR3 has 13 amino acids. DNA of the CDR3: TGTGCCAGCAGCGTGGGGCAGGTGACTGAAGCTTTCTTT. As protein: CASSVGQVTEAFF. Complete variable domain (other parts from reference TRBV3-1 and TRBJ1-1): DTAVSQTPKYLVTQMGNDKSIKCEQNLGHDTMYWYKQDSKKFLKIMFSYNNKELIINETVPNRFSPKSPDKAHLNLHINSLELGDSAVYFCASSVGQVTEAFFGQGTRLTVV.

This clonotype showed up many times. The CDR3 sequence: CASSGTIRDTQYF. DNA for the CDR3: TGTGCCAGCAGCGGCACGATTAGGGATACGCAGTATTTT. The J gene is TRBJ2-3, the V gene TRBV3-1, with D hard to call. With 5 bases removed from V and 6 bases from J, the gap between germline ends came to 12 bases. Germline V lookup: CDR1 LGHDT, CDR2 YNNKEL (reference sequence). CDR3 length equals 13 residues.

This clonotype has just a few counts. The V gene is TRBV2, the J gene TRBJ2-5; weak D call: TRBD1 (5 bases). Germline lookup yields CDR1 SNHLY and CDR2 FYNNEI. There are 15 residues in the CDR3. Trimming stripped 6 bases from V and 3 bases from J, with 17 bases between. CDR3 protein: CASRRALGVKETQYF. The CDR3, as DNA: TGTGCCAGCAGACGGGCCTTAGGGGTAAAAGAGACCCAGTACTTC.

This clonotype was recorded a few times. V usage is TRBV12-3 or TRBV12-4 and J usage is TRBJ2-7; D gene ambiguous. V dropped 6 bases and J dropped 0 bases, with 12 bases sitting between them. The CDR3 totals 14 residues. This CDR3 is CASSGGRSSYEQYF. DNA for the CDR3: TGTGCCAGCAGCGGTGGACGGAGCTCCTACGAGCAGTACTTC.

The chain has TRBV7-3 and TRBJ1-6; 9 bases are shared with TRBD1. The germline gives CDR1 SGHTA, CDR2 FQGTGA. Germline trimming cut 5 bases from V and 10 bases from J; bases unmatched to any gene: 6. This CDR3 has 14 residues. The CDR3 loop is CASSHGTGQSPLHF. As DNA, the CDR3 is TGTGCCAGCAGCCACGGGACAGGGCAATCACCCCTCCACTTT.

Turning to this clonotype: Its ends do not fully match the called genes, so a read error is possible. J is TRBJ1-1 and V is TRBV18, with D possibly being TRBD1 (6 bases). Germline V gene lookup returns CDR1 KGHSH and CDR2 LQKENI. The CDR3 is 14 amino acids. The CDR3 is CTSSPQGLNTEAFF. The DNA of the CDR3 is TGTACCAGCTCACCACAGGGACTGAACACTGAAGCTTTCTTT.

The chain links TRBV6-1 to TRBJ2-7; D tentatively fits TRBD1 or TRBD2 (5 bases each). Germline values: CDR1 MNHNS, CDR2 SASEGT. Trimming pared 5 bases from V and 7 bases from J, leaving 18 bases between. The CDR3 length is 14 residues. For the CDR3, the DNA is TGTGCCAGCAGTACTACCGGGACCTCAGGGGAGCAGTACTTC. Its protein product is CASSTTGTSGEQYF.

This clonotype was recorded many times. The chain is built from TRBV5-1 and TRBJ1-1, with 7 positions matching TRBD1. This CDR3 is 14 amino acids long. V lost 0 bases and J lost 4; bases outside the gene matches: 3. Germline CDR1 and CDR2: SGHRS and YFSETQ. DNA for the CDR3: TGCGCCAGCAGCTTGGGCGCAGGGGGCACTGAAGCTTTCTTT. Translating gives CASSLGAGGTEAFF. Complete variable domain (other parts from reference TRBV5-1 and TRBJ1-1): KAGVTQTPRYLIKTRGQQVTLSCSPISGHRSVSWYQQTPGQGLQFLFEYFSETQRNKGNFPGRFSGRQFSNSRSEMNVSTLELGDSALYLCASSLGAGGTEAFFGQGTRLTVV.

The rearrangement joins TRBV7-2 to TRBJ1-3; the D is unclear. The germline V gene encodes CDR1 SGHTA and CDR2 FQGNSA. The V end was cut by 1 base, the J end by 0 bases, with 10 bases between. This CDR3 has 16 residues. CDR3 protein: CASSLGPVRSGNTIYF. The DNA for the CDR3 is TGTGCCAGCAGCTTAGGCCCAGTCCGCTCTGGAAACACCATATATTTT.

Remarks on this clonotype: This clone may be a read error of a much larger clone one base away. This rearrangement joins TRBV12-3 or TRBV12-4 to TRBJ2-7, with D maybe TRBD1 (5 bases). Trimming pared 3 bases from V and 6 bases from J, leaving 12 bases between. This CDR3 spans 13 amino acids. The CDR3 DNA reads as TGTGCCAGCAGTTTGGGGCAGGCCTGCGAGCAGTACTTC. This encodes CASSLGQACEQYF.

The J gene is TRBJ2-7, the V gene TRBV9; TRBD1 is a possible D gene (5 bases). The CDR3 totals 13 residues. Germline values: CDR1 SGDLS, CDR2 YYNGEE. Deletions cut 0 bases from V and 5 bases from J, with 9 bases between. The CDR3 coding sequence is TGTGCCAGCAGCGTAGCAGGGCTGGACGAGCAGTACTTC. As protein: CASSVAGLDEQYF. Filled out from reference TRBV9 and TRBJ2-7, the complete variable domain reads DSGVTQTPKHLITATGQRVTLRCSPRSGDLSVYWYQQSLDQGLQFLIQYYNGEERAKGNILERFSAQQFPDLHSELNLSSLELGDSALYFCASSVAGLDEQYFGPGTRLTVT.

To note about this clonotype: A much larger clone is a single base away; this may be a read error. The V gene is TRBV6-5, the J gene TRBJ2-7; TRBD1 agrees at 7 bases. CDR1 and CDR2 (germline): MNHEY, SVGAGI. CDR3 length equals 13 residues. The CDR3 protein is CVSSRDSAYEQYF. The CDR3 coding sequence is TGTGTCAGCAGTCGGGACAGCGCCTACGAGCAGTACTTC.

This clonotype was counted a few times. The chain employs TRBV20-1 and TRBJ1-4, with D uncertain. The CDR3 is 15 amino acids. V lost 2 bases and J 3 bases, leaving 13 bases between the germline ends. Germline V gene lookup returns CDR1 DFQATT and CDR2 SNEGSKA (reference sequence). The DNA of the CDR3 is TGCAGTGCTAGAAAAGCCGGGCTATCTAATGAAAAACTGTTTTTT. It codes for CSARKAGLSNEKLFF.

This clonotype has a handful of counts. The chain is built from TRBV2 and TRBJ2-3; no definite D call. The CDR3 covers 13 residues. Germline values: CDR1 SNHLY, CDR2 FYNNEI. Trimming removed 4 bases from V and 6 bases from J, with 11 bases in between. The CDR3 nucleotides are TGTGCCAGCAGTGGGTGGGCGGTGGATACGCAGTATTTT. The encoded protein is CASSGWAVDTQYF.